These T cell receptor beta chains were read from a single sample in a study of blood T cell repertoires in COVID-19. This table comes from immunoSEQ multiplex PCR, and its TCRdb copy is limited to in-frame clones, with some not included. Here the sample spans 250,000 or so clones, 70% to 90% being singletons. The source material was peripheral blood. The receptors stem from a man aged 18-30 years with active or convalescent COVID-19. CDR3s include the opening cysteine and the closing phenylalanine or tryptophan. The D gene is left open where the match is weak. Not every row has a clone size; where given, it reads once, few, many or a size class.

>TRBV28|-|TRBJ1-2|-
TGTGCCAGCAAGGGGGTAAGGTATGGCTACACCTTC
CASKGVRYGYTF
>TRBV19|-|TRBJ1-1|-
TGTGCCAGTGCAGGCACAGGGTCCCTCCTGGGAGAAACTGAAGCTTTCTTT
CASAGTGSLLGETEAFF
>TRBV11-2|TRBD1|TRBJ2-1|-
TGTGCCAGCAGCTTAGGGACAGGCTCCTACAATGAGCAGTTCTTC
CASSLGTGSYNEQFF
>TRBV6-5|-|TRBJ2-7|-
TGTGCCAGCAGGCTTACAGCATCCCCCTACGAGCAGTACTTC
CASRLTASPYEQYF
>TRBV7-9|TRBD2|TRBJ2-7|-
TGTGCCAGCAGCTTCAGGGAGGGATCCTACGAGCAGTACTTC
CASSFREGSYEQYF
>TRBV7-3|-|TRBJ1-2|-
TGTGCCAGCAGCGTGGAGGGGTACTATGGCTACACCTTC
CASSVEGYYGYTF
>TRBV6-5|-|TRBJ1-6|-
TGTGCCAGCAGTAGGTGGACAGAGCCTAATTCACCCCTCCACTTT
CASSRWTEPNSPLHF
>TRBV4-3|-|TRBJ1-2|once
TGCGCCAGCAGCCAAGATAGGGACAACGTCGGCTACACCTTC
CASSQDRDNVGYTF
>TRBV19|TRBD2|TRBJ2-3|-
TGTGCCAGTAGTTCCAGCGGGAGTACAGATACGCAGTATTTT
CASSSSGSTDTQYF
>TRBV24-1|TRBD1|TRBJ2-1|-
TGTGCCACCAGTGATCCAACCGAGGGGGCGGTTGACAATGAGCAGTTCTTC
CATSDPTEGAVDNEQFF
>TRBV6-4|-|TRBJ1-2|-
TGTGCCAGCAGGAAGGAGTCGGGGGGCGCCCCAGATGGCTACACCTTC
CASRKESGGAPDGYTF
>TRBV7-8|-|TRBJ1-5|once
TGTGCCAGCAGCTTTGGCGGTAATCAGCCCCAGCATTTT
CASSFGGNQPQHF
>TRBV15|TRBD2|TRBJ2-5|-
TGTGCCACCAGCAGAGATCGAGGTAGCGGGAAAAAAGAGACCCAGTACTTC
CATSRDRGSGKKETQYF
>TRBV11-2|TRBD2|TRBJ2-3|-
TGTGCCAGCAGCTTCGGGTCGGGAGGGCCAGATACGCAGTATTTT
CASSFGSGGPDTQYF
>TRBV6-5|-|TRBJ1-4|-
TGTGCCAGCAGACTTAGTACAACTAATGAAAAACTGTTTTTT
CASRLSTTNEKLFF
>TRBV30|TRBD1|TRBJ1-3|-
TGTGCCTGGAGTCTTGGGACAGAATTCGTAAACACCATATATTTT
CAWSLGTEFVNTIYF
>TRBV11-1|TRBD2|TRBJ2-2|once
TGTGCCAGCAGCCTGAGACTAGCGGGAGTGACCGGGGAGCTGTTTTTT
CASSLRLAGVTGELFF
>TRBV15|-|TRBJ2-5|-
TGTGCCACCAGTTACGGGTATGATACAACTCAAGAGACCCAGTACTTC
CATSYGYDTTQETQYF
>TRBV4-3|-|TRBJ2-5|once
TGCGCCAGCAGACAACCCCCTTGCGGAGGGGTGGAGACCCAGTACTTC
CASRQPPCGGVETQYF
>TRBV9|TRBD1|TRBJ1-1|-
TGTGCCAGCAGCCTTGGACAGGGCGGCACTGAAGCTTTCTTT
CASSLGQGGTEAFF
>TRBV29-1|TRBD1|TRBJ1-1|once
TGCAGCGGAAACCGGGACAGGGCGGATGAAGCTTTCTTT
CSGNRDRADEAFF
>TRBV7-9|TRBD2|TRBJ2-2|-
TGTGCCAGCACCCTAGCGGGAGGTGTCGGGGAGCTGTTTTTT
CASTLAGGVGELFF
>TRBV4-1|TRBD2|TRBJ2-1|-
TGCGCCAGCAGCCTAGCGGGGAGGCCCAATGAGCAGTTCTTC
CASSLAGRPNEQFF
>TRBV13|TRBD2|TRBJ2-5|few
TGTGCCAGCAGCTTACGCGGGAGGTTAGGCGAGACCCAGTACTTC
CASSLRGRLGETQYF
>TRBV6-6|TRBD2|TRBJ2-7|-
TGTGCCAGCAGGACTAGCGGGGGGTCCTACGAGCAGTACTTC
CASRTSGGSYEQYF
>TRBV6-2/TRBV6-3|TRBD2|TRBJ2-1|-
TGTGCCAGCAGTTTATTCCCCGGGACTAGCGGGCGTAATGAGCAGTTCTTC
CASSLFPGTSGRNEQFF
>TRBV6-2/TRBV6-3|-|TRBJ1-2|once
TGTGCCAGCAGCCCCCACAGGCAAGGCTACACCTTC
CASSPHRQGYTF
>TRBV4-3|-|TRBJ2-1|-
TGCGCCAGCAGCCGTGGTAGCGGCTCCTACAATGAGCAGTTCTTC
CASSRGSGSYNEQFF
>TRBV9|TRBD2|TRBJ2-1|-
TGTGCCAGCAGCCACCCCGTGGAGCGGGGGGGAAATGAGCAGTTCTTC
CASSHPVERGGNEQFF
>TRBV5-4|-|TRBJ1-4|-
TGTGCCAGCAGCGGCGAAGGGGGTGCAACTAATGAAAAACTGTTTTTT
CASSGEGGATNEKLFF
>TRBV7-6|TRBD1|TRBJ1-1|-
TGTGCCAGCAGCAAGGGCGTCGGGACAGGGGGAGGGGGCACTGAAGCTTTCTTT
CASSKGVGTGGGGTEAFF
>TRBV10-1|-|TRBJ1-1|few
TGCGCCAGCAGTGAGGAGCAGAACACTGAAGCTTTCTTT
CASSEEQNTEAFF
>TRBV5-1|TRBD2|TRBJ2-3|-
TGCGCCAGCAGCTTGGGGTTACTAGCGGGATCGGGCACAGATACGCAGTATTTT
CASSLGLLAGSGTDTQYF
>TRBV29-1|-|TRBJ2-5|-
TGCAGCTTCAGGGATTTAGGGGAGACCCAGTACTTC
CSFRDLGETQYF
>TRBV27|TRBD1|TRBJ1-6|-
TGTGCCAGCAGTTCCGGGACAGTTAATTCACCCCTCCACTTT
CASSSGTVNSPLHF
>TRBV13|TRBD1|TRBJ1-1|-
TGTGCCAGCAGCTCATACAGGGGTATGGACACTGAAGCTTTCTTT
CASSSYRGMDTEAFF
>TRBV5-6|-|TRBJ1-6|-
TGTGCCAGCAGCCTACTTAACAGGGTCTCGAGGAATTCACCCCTCCACTTT
CASSLLNRVSRNSPLHF
>TRBV19|TRBD1|TRBJ1-1|-
TGTGCCAGTACCCCGACAGGGACAATGAACACTGAAGCTTTCTTT
CASTPTGTMNTEAFF
>TRBV2|-|TRBJ2-2|-
TGTGCCAGCAGACTGACTGCCAATCCCGGGGAGCTGTTTTTT
CASRLTANPGELFF
>TRBV5-1|-|TRBJ2-5|few
TGCGCCAGCAGCTTGGGGTCGGACACGAAGGGAGAGACCCAGTACTTC
CASSLGSDTKGETQYF
>TRBV27|TRBD2|TRBJ2-7|once
TGTGCCAGCTGGGAACTAGCGGGATCGTACGAGCAGTACTTC
CASWELAGSYEQYF